The next 19 T cell receptor beta chains were all read from a single sample in a study of T cell responses to AZD1222 COVID-19 vaccine. Libraries were prepared by immunoSEQ multiplex PCR; TCRdb keeps only in-frame clonotypes and omits some of them. This sample has about 170,000 clones, with about nine tenths found just once. The specimen was peripheral blood, collected on day 0 of AZD1222 vaccination. These receptor sequences come from an adult in good health.

The chain has TRBV11-2 and TRBJ1-2; no clear D. Germline CDR1 SGHAT, CDR2 FQNNGV. V lost 1 base and J lost 2, with 8 bases in between. This CDR3 contains 14 residues. As DNA, the CDR3 is TGTGCCAGCAGCTTAGCTCTGGCAAACTATGGCTACACCTTC. This translates into CASSLALANYGYTF.

This chain connects TRBV6-1 to TRBJ2-1, with 10 bases that match TRBD2. The CDR3 loop spans 17 amino acids. The junction had 10 bases not matched to a gene; V was cut back by 4 bases and J by 4 bases. The V gene's germline CDR1 is MNHNS and CDR2 SASEGT. CDR3: CASSGLWTSGLYNEQFF. CDR3 sequence (DNA): TGTGCCAGCAGTGGCCTCTGGACTAGCGGCCTATACAATGAGCAGTTCTTC.

The genes are TRBV29-1 and TRBJ1-1; no clear D gene. Germline values: CDR1 SQVTM, CDR2 ANQGSEA. V was cut by 7 bases and J by 1 base, with 16 bases left in between. The CDR3 consists of 14 residues. CDR3 protein: CSANPVTANTEAFF. The DNA for the CDR3 is TGCAGCGCCAACCCGGTGACGGCGAACACTGAAGCTTTCTTT. The full variable domain, with the rest looked up from reference TRBV29-1 and TRBJ1-1, is SAVISQKPSRDICQRGTSLTIQCQVDSQVTMMFWYRQQPGQSLTLIATANQGSEATYESGFVIDKFPISRPNLTFSTLTVSNMSPEDSSIYLCSANPVTANTEAFFGQGTRLTVV.

Here the CDR3 DNA reads TGTGCCAGTAGTATAAGCTTTGGACAGGGCTCAGGCGGGGCTTTCTTT. This sequence encodes CASSISFGQGSGGAFF. V usage is TRBV19 and J usage is TRBJ1-1; 8 bases align to TRBD1. The CDR3 is 16 amino acids. V lost 2 bases to trimming and J lost 11 bases; unmatched junction nucleotides: 16. The germline gives CDR1 LNHDA, CDR2 SQIVND (reference sequence).

The chain employs TRBV30 and TRBJ1-6; D perhaps matches TRBD1 (5 bases). CDR1 and CDR2 from the germline V gene are GTSNPN and SVGIG (reference sequence). V was cut by 0 bases and J by 6 bases, with 12 bases left in between. This CDR3 is built from 15 residues. CDR3 region: CAWSVTWGPNSPLHF. The CDR3 DNA sequence: TGTGCCTGGAGTGTAACTTGGGGCCCTAATTCACCCCTCCACTTT.

This clone was found a few times. The DNA for the CDR3 is TGTGCCAGCAGCCGGGGAGCGGGAGGACGGGGCACAGATACGCAGTATTTT. Its translation: CASSRGAGGRGTDTQYF. The chain has TRBV11-3 and TRBJ2-3, with TRBD2 matching over 9 bases. The V gene's germline CDR1 is SGHNT and CDR2 YENEEA. The V segment lost 5 bases and the J segment 1 base; nucleotides outside the gene matches: 10. This CDR3 comprises 17 residues.

The CDR3 DNA reads as TGTGCCAGCAGTTACTCTAGGGGGAGGTCCCAAGAGACCCAGTACTTC. Translating gives CASSYSRGRSQETQYF. This rearrangement joins TRBV6-5 to TRBJ2-5; D possibly uses TRBD1 or TRBD2 (6 bases each). The CDR3 loop spans 16 amino acids. Germline CDR1 MNHEY, CDR2 SVGAGI. V was shortened by 0 bases and J by 1 base, with 12 bases between the two germline ends.

This clone was seen once. The genes are TRBV10-2 and TRBJ2-3; tentatively, D is TRBD1 (6 bases). The V gene's germline CDR1 is WSHSY and CDR2 SAAADI. CDR3 length: 13 amino acids. V dropped 6 bases and J dropped 2 bases, with 9 bases sitting between them. CDR3 sequence (DNA): TGCGCCAGCAGAGACAGGTTCACAGATACGCAGTATTTT. The encoded protein is CASRDRFTDTQYF.

This sequence joins TRBV6-2 or TRBV6-3 and TRBJ2-5, with TRBD2 matching 16 bases. Germline V gives CDR1 MNHEY, CDR2 SVGEGT. This CDR3 is built from 19 residues. V gave up 6 bases and J gave up 5 bases; unmatched junction bases: 15. In DNA, the CDR3 is TGTGCCAGCAGCCCCCCGGGACTAGCGGGGGGGGACCCCCGGGAGACCCAGTACTTC. This codes for CASSPPGLAGGDPRETQYF.

The V call is TRBV27, the J call TRBJ2-1, with 7 bases aligning to TRBD2. V shed 5 bases, J shed 13 bases, and the junction held 8 bases outside the gene matches. Germline V gene lookup returns CDR1 MNHEY and CDR2 SMNVEV (reference sequence). The CDR3 runs 12 residues. The CDR3 bases are TGTGCCAGCAGTCCCCGAGGACTAGTTCAGTTCTTC. It encodes CASSPRGLVQFF.

This rearrangement joins TRBV19 to TRBJ2-4; TRBD1 matches 9 bases. The V and J ends lost 5 bases and 0 bases, in that order; junction bases with no gene match: 5. Germline values: CDR1 LNHDA, CDR2 SQIVND (reference sequence). The CDR3 covers 16 residues. The chain's CDR3 is CASSQGDRVAKNIQYF. The DNA for the CDR3 is TGTGCCAGTAGTCAAGGGGACAGGGTAGCCAAAAACATTCAGTACTTC. Full variable domain (remainder filled in from reference TRBV19 and TRBJ2-4): DGGITQSPKYLFRKEGQNVTLSCEQNLNHDAMYWYRQDPGQGLRLIYYSQIVNDFQKGDIAEGYSVSREKKESFPLTVTSAQKNPTAFYLCASSQGDRVAKNIQYFGAGTRLSVL.

V and J are TRBV29-1 and TRBJ2-1; D may be TRBD1 (5 bases). In germline, CDR1 is SQVTM, CDR2 ANQGSEA. The ends were cut back, 2 bases at V and 8 bases at J, with 13 bases in the middle. The CDR3 is 13 amino acids. The CDR3 spells CSVEKQVNDEQFF. The CDR3, as DNA: TGCAGCGTTGAAAAACAGGTGAACGATGAGCAGTTCTTC.

The chain joins TRBV18 to TRBJ1-2; D unclear. The V gene's germline CDR1 is KGHSH and CDR2 LQKENI. V lost 1 base, J lost 8 bases, and 17 bases lay in between. This CDR3 region has 15 residues. CDR3 amino acids: CASSPLVSSEGGYTF. CDR3 DNA sequence: TGTGCCAGCTCACCACTGGTCAGCTCGGAGGGAGGCTACACCTTC.

The V and J genes are TRBV5-1 and TRBJ2-7; D remains ambiguous. CDR1 is SGHRS, CDR2 YFSETQ, per germline. The CDR3 has 14 amino acids. V gave up 4 bases and J gave up 3 bases, with 14 bases separating them. CDR3 DNA sequence: TGCGCCAGCAGCCCTGGACGGGCATTCTACGAGCAGTACTTC. Translation: CASSPGRAFYEQYF.

The J gene is TRBJ2-7, the V gene TRBV27, with D tentatively TRBD1 (5 bases). Trimming shortened V by 3 bases and J by 2 bases, and 14 bases separated the two germline ends. The germline V gene encodes CDR1 MNHEY and CDR2 SMNVEV (reference sequence). The CDR3 extends over 15 amino acids. In DNA form, the CDR3 reads TGTGCCAGCAGTTTTGGCCAGGGCAATCCCTACGAGCAGTACTTC. It specifies CASSFGQGNPYEQYF.

This chain connects TRBV19 to TRBJ2-7, with TRBD2 matching over 11 bases. The trim removed 1 base at V and 0 bases at J, leaving 2 bases unmatched. The CDR3 totals 16 residues. Germline-derived CDR1 and CDR2 are LNHDA and SQIVND (reference sequence). This chain's CDR3 is CASSIGGLAASYEQYF. In DNA form, the CDR3 reads TGTGCCAGTAGTATAGGGGGACTAGCGGCCTCCTACGAGCAGTACTTC.

The sample holds a few counts of this clone. The chain is built from TRBV30 and TRBJ2-3, with 12 bases that match TRBD2. This CDR3 spans 14 amino acids. V shed 5 bases and J 2 bases; nucleotides not matched to a gene: 2. Germline V CDR1 and CDR2: GTSNPN, SVGIG (reference sequence). In DNA, the CDR3 is TGTGCCTGGCGGACTAGCGGGGCCACAGATACGCAGTATTTT. It encodes CAWRTSGATDTQYF.

J is TRBJ1-4 and V is TRBV7-9; 7 bases agree with TRBD1. V lost 5 bases and J lost 7; bases outside the gene matches: 7. Germline loops: CDR1 SEHNR, CDR2 FQNEAQ (reference sequence). The CDR3 has 14 residues. The DNA for the CDR3 is TGTGCCAGCAGCCCGACAGGGAAAGGTGAAAAACTGTTTTTT. Protein product: CASSPTGKGEKLFF.

The chain carries TRBV4-1 and TRBJ2-5; D is possibly TRBD2 (5 bases). Trimming shortened V by 1 base and J by 5 bases, and 8 bases separated the two germline ends. Germline V lookup: CDR1 MGHRA, CDR2 YSYEKL. CDR3 size: 13 residues. As DNA, the CDR3 is TGCGCCAGCAGCCAAGCCCGAGGGGAGACCCAGTACTTC. Protein sequence: CASSQARGETQYF.